This is a list of T cell receptor beta chains from one sample in a study of type 1 and type 2 diabetes patients. Via MiXCR, TCRdb re-called the multiplex PCR reads, giving one row per CDR3 protein. The table shows about 250,000 distinct CDR3 sequences, with around 47% occurring only once. The sample was peripheral blood mononuclear cells (PBMCs). The source of these receptors is a young man with type 2 diabetes. CDR3s include the opening cysteine and the closing phenylalanine or tryptophan. The D gene is left open where the match is weak. Clone size is not always given. Where it is, it says once, few, many or a class for expanded clones.

cdr3_aa cdr3_nt v_call d_call clone_size j_call
CASSHRAYTEAFF TGTGCCAGCAGCCACAGAGCGTACACTGAAGCTTTCTTT TRBV14 . . TRBJ1-1
CATMTGRANTEAFF TGTGCCACTATGACAGGGCGGGCGAACACTGAAGCTTTCTTT TRBV19 TRBD1 . TRBJ1-1
CASSSYRGTEAFF TGTGCCAGCAGCTCGTACAGGGGCACTGAAGCTTTCTTT TRBV7-9 TRBD1 few TRBJ1-1
CATSRVGDRGTYGYTF TGTGCCACCAGCAGAGTAGGAGACAGGGGGACCTATGGCTACACCTTC TRBV15 TRBD1 many TRBJ1-2
CATSREGAREQFF TGTGCCACCAGCAGAGAGGGGGCGAGAGAGCAGTTCTTC TRBV15 . . TRBJ2-1
CASSYSGLAGPGVQYF TGTGCCAGCAGTTACTCCGGACTAGCGGGGCCCGGGGTGCAGTACTTC TRBV6-1 TRBD2 . TRBJ2-7
CASSLSSTGGFPDTQYF TGTGCCAGCAGCTTAAGTAGCACAGGGGGCTTCCCAGATACGCAGTATTTT TRBV7-8 TRBD1 few TRBJ2-3
CASSNEVRNSPLHF TGTGCCAGCAGTAATGAGGTTCGCAATTCACCCCTCCACTTT TRBV2 . few TRBJ1-6
CASSQQYSQETQYF TGCGCCAGCAGCCAACAATACAGCCAAGAGACCCAGTACTTC TRBV4-1 . . TRBJ2-5
CAWIPTGGTEAFF TGTGCCTGGATCCCGACAGGGGGCACTGAAGCTTTCTTT TRBV30 TRBD1 . TRBJ1-1
CASSLLGGGLGNSPLHF TGTGCCAGCAGCCTACTGGGTGGCGGACTGGGAAATTCACCCCTCCACTTT TRBV25-1 . . TRBJ1-6
CATSRVGIGGEQFF TGTGCCACCAGCAGAGTTGGGATTGGGGGTGAGCAGTTCTTC TRBV15 . . TRBJ2-1
CASSSRARITQYF TGTGCCAGTAGTAGCAGGGCCCGGATAACCCAGTACTTC TRBV19 . . TRBJ2-5
CASSPLGGADTQYF TGTGCCAGCAGCCCCCTAGGGGGCGCAGATACGCAGTATTTT TRBV7-8 TRBD1 few TRBJ2-3
CSAAGTGTYEQYF TGCAGTGCCGCCGGGACAGGGACCTACGAGCAGTACTTC TRBV20-1 TRBD1 . TRBJ2-7
CSVEAGEAFF TGCAGCGTTGAGGCAGGTGAAGCTTTCTTT TRBV29-1 . many TRBJ1-1
CASGPLTGYSAEAFF TGTGCCAGCGGCCCCCTTACAGGGTACAGCGCTGAAGCTTTCTTT TRBV25-1 . . TRBJ1-1
CASSQATRWEQYF TGTGCCAGCAGCCAAGCTACGAGATGGGAGCAGTACTTC TRBV3-1 . few TRBJ2-7
CASSAKLTGGSNQPQHF TGTGCCAGCAGCGCGAAATTGACAGGGGGCAGCAATCAGCCCCAGCATTTT TRBV5-5 TRBD1 . TRBJ1-5
CASAGTNQETQYF TGTGCCAGCGCCGGGACCAACCAAGAGACCCAGTACTTC TRBV12-3/TRBV12-4 . many TRBJ2-5
CASSLGTGPSGYTF TGTGCCAGCAGCTTAGGGACTGGCCCTAGCGGCTACACCTTC TRBV6-6 . once TRBJ1-2
CASSISPGAIQETQYF TGTGCCAGTAGTATTTCCCCGGGAGCGATCCAAGAGACCCAGTACTTC TRBV19 . few TRBJ2-5
CSVEGTSDDNEQFF TGCAGCGTTGAAGGGACTAGCGATGACAATGAGCAGTTCTTC TRBV29-1 TRBD2 . TRBJ2-1
CASKQGQETQYF TGTGCCAGCAAACAGGGCCAAGAGACCCAGTACTTC TRBV12-3/TRBV12-4 . . TRBJ2-5
CASSFRGNSPLHF TGTGCCAGCAGCTTTAGGGGTAATTCACCCCTCCACTTT TRBV7-8 . . TRBJ1-6
CSAPKQQGAAQPQHF TGCAGTGCTCCGAAACAACAGGGGGCGGCTCAGCCCCAGCATTTT TRBV20-1 TRBD1 . TRBJ1-5
CAISGSEKAGYTF TGTGCCATCAGTGGATCGGAGAAGGCTGGCTACACCTTC TRBV10-3 . . TRBJ1-2
CASSSERINEQFF TGTGCCAGCAGTAGCGAGAGGATCAATGAGCAGTTCTTC TRBV6-5 . few TRBJ2-1
CASSLDWETQYF TGTGCCAGCAGCTTAGACTGGGAGACCCAGTACTTC TRBV7-6 . . TRBJ2-5
CSAREGQGPYNEQFF TGCAGTGCTAGAGAGGGACAGGGTCCCTACAATGAGCAGTTCTTC TRBV20-1 TRBD1 few TRBJ2-1
CASSLLPSLSEQYF TGTGCCAGCAGCTTACTTCCTAGTTTATCCGAGCAGTACTTC TRBV7-3 . . TRBJ2-7
CASSYSSGSNEQFF TGTGCCAGCAGTTACTCTTCCGGTAGCAATGAGCAGTTCTTC TRBV10-3 . . TRBJ2-1
CASSYNRGYVAFF TGTGCCAGCAGCTATAACAGGGGCTACGTTGCTTTCTTT TRBV7-8 TRBD1 . TRBJ1-1
CASSNDREAFEAFF TGTGCCAGCAGCAACGACAGGGAGGCTTTTGAAGCTTTCTTT TRBV7-6 TRBD1 . TRBJ1-1
CSATHLLAGELFF TGCAGTGCTACCCACCTACTAGCCGGGGAGCTGTTTTTT TRBV20-1 . . TRBJ2-2
CATRGTLNTEAFF TGTGCCACCAGGGGGACTCTGAACACTGAAGCTTTCTTT TRBV15 . many TRBJ1-1
CAISDGRTGTSYEQYF TGTGCCATCAGTGACGGAAGGACAGGAACCTCCTACGAGCAGTACTTC TRBV10-3 TRBD1 . TRBJ2-7
CASSEGGGRSTDTQYF TGTGCCAGCAGTGAGGGTGGAGGTCGCTCCACAGATACGCAGTATTTT TRBV2 . . TRBJ2-3
CASSMMGSLNEQFF TGTGCCAGTAGTATGATGGGGTCCCTAAATGAGCAGTTCTTC TRBV7-2 . . TRBJ2-1
CASSIGGAGKLFF TGTGCCAGTAGTATAGGCGGAGCCGGGAAGCTGTTTTTT TRBV19 . once TRBJ2-2
CSVWEVDPRSGANVLTF TGCAGCGTTTGGGAGGTAGATCCTCGTTCTGGGGCCAACGTCCTGACTTTC TRBV29-1 . . TRBJ2-6
CAIRQNYGYTF TGTGCCATCCGACAGAACTATGGCTACACCTTC TRBV10-3 . once TRBJ1-2
CASSGVWQESSYEQYF TGTGCCAGCAGTGGAGTCTGGCAGGAGAGCTCCTACGAGCAGTACTTC TRBV6-1 . few TRBJ2-7
CASSLEHGANYGYTF TGTGCCAGCAGCTTAGAACACGGAGCTAACTATGGCTACACCTTC TRBV7-8 . . TRBJ1-2
CASSSSTNEKLFF TGTGCCAGCAGTTCAAGTACTAATGAAAAACTGTTTTTT TRBV6-6 . . TRBJ1-4
CASSAFTGIDEQYF TGTGCCAGCAGCGCCTTTACAGGGATCGACGAGCAGTACTTC TRBV9 . few TRBJ2-7
CASSTHHRNEQFF TGTGCCAGCAGTACCCACCATCGAAATGAGCAGTTCTTC TRBV27 . few TRBJ2-1
CASSQGQGLYF TGTGCCAGCAGTCAGGGACAGGGGCTTTACTTC TRBV6-6 TRBD1 . TRBJ1-2
CASSPRENTGELFF TGTGCCAGCAGCCCGCGGGAGAACACCGGGGAGCTGTTTTTT TRBV4-2 . . TRBJ2-2
CASSLGLRGGYEQYF TGTGCCAGCAGTTTAGGCCTACGGGGAGGTTACGAGCAGTACTTC TRBV28 . few TRBJ2-7